The clone carrying this T cell receptor (beta chain) has more than one count but fewer than ten. What it recognizes is unknown. Using RNA transcripts as the source, TCR beta CDR3 regions were amplified. RT-PCR in the first round (using the HTBI primer set) targeted the TCR CDR3. TCRdb reprocessed the multiplex PCR reads with MiXCR, giving one entry per CDR3 protein. This sample yields a few hundred thousand distinct CDR3 sequences, of which 15% to 20% are seen a single time; more than 3% belongs to the top ten. Between the trimmed V and J ends, which lost 7 bases and 5 bases, there was a span of 7 bases. The CDR3 length is 10 residues. Germline V gene sequence: CDR1 SQVTM, CDR2 ANQGSEA. Diagnoses used clinical symptoms, serum thyroxine and TRAb, thyroid ultrasound and orbital computed tomography. These data come from a study of T cells in Graves' hyperthyroidism and ophthalmopathy. Study-level information: Staff took peripheral blood when the initial diagnosis was made, before any treatment began.

General study points: Most thyroid clonotypes expanded above 0.001 appeared in blood too. For ophthalmopathy, model prediction preceded onset by a median approximately 6 months.

Sequenced: blood. The clonotype comes from a woman aged 40 to 50 with Graves' ophthalmopathy. The rearrangement joins TRBV29-1 to TRBJ2-3; weak D call: TRBD1 (5 bases). The CDR3 DNA reads TGCAGCGGCGGACAAGATACGCAGTATTTT. Protein sequence: CSGGQDTQYF.